This is a list of T cell receptor beta chains from one sample in a study of Ad26.COV2.S vaccination and SARS-CoV-2 variants. Sequenced by immunoSEQ multiplex PCR; TCRdb stores in-frame clones only, minus some. Of about 440,000 clones listed, less than 95% are singletons. The sample was peripheral blood, taken in a trial of Ad26.COV2.S vaccine versus placebo. Every receptor here comes from a person between 18 and 60 years old who received the Ad26.COV2.S COVID-19 vaccine or a placebo. CDR3s include the opening cysteine and the closing phenylalanine or tryptophan. The D gene is left open where the match is weak. Only some rows state a clone size, as once, few, many or a class for expanded clones.

- TRBJ1-2 TRBV6-5 - CASSQLREGWDGYTF TGTGCCAGCAGTCAACTACGGGAGGGTTGGGATGGCTACACCTTC
- TRBJ2-1 TRBV30 - CAWSVYIEGEQFF TGTGCCTGGAGTGTGTACATAGAGGGTGAGCAGTTCTTC
- TRBJ2-1 TRBV10-3 - CAISEFRGDEQFF TGTGCCATCAGTGAGTTCAGGGGCGATGAGCAGTTCTTC
- TRBJ2-6 TRBV13 - CASTFSTGSSGANVLTF TGTGCCAGCACCTTTTCCACAGGGAGCTCTGGGGCCAACGTCCTGACTTTC
- TRBJ2-7 TRBV11-2 - CASSLGVGGPSYEQYF TGTGCCAGCAGCTTAGGAGTCGGGGGCCCCTCCTACGAGCAGTACTTC
- TRBJ2-1 TRBV15 TRBD2 CATSRDPAGWHNEQFF TGTGCCACCAGCAGAGATCCAGCGGGATGGCACAATGAGCAGTTCTTC
- TRBJ2-5 TRBV6-5 TRBD2 CASSTASGLEYF TGTGCCAGCAGCACAGCTAGCGGGTTAGAGTACTTC
- TRBJ2-5 TRBV5-1 TRBD1 CASSWGQTQETQYF TGCGCCAGCAGCTGGGGACAGACCCAAGAGACCCAGTACTTC
- TRBJ1-5 TRBV19 - CASSADRDSNQPQHF TGTGCCAGTAGTGCCGACAGAGATTCTAATCAGCCCCAGCATTTT
- TRBJ1-6 TRBV7-9 - CASSLTEALEPLHF TGTGCCAGCAGCCTGACCGAGGCATTAGAACCCCTCCACTTT
- TRBJ1-3 TRBV29-1 - CSMGAGNTIYF TGCAGCATGGGTGCTGGAAACACCATATATTTT
- TRBJ2-4 TRBV7-2 TRBD2 CASSPTSGSGNIQYF TGTGCCAGCAGCCCAACCAGCGGGAGCGGAAACATTCAGTACTTC
- TRBJ2-7 TRBV4-3 TRBD1 CTSSQDLGGRYEQYF TGCACCAGCAGCCAAGATCTAGGGGGCAGATACGAGCAGTACTTC
- TRBJ2-7 TRBV4-2 - CASSQIGVGEQYF TGTGCCAGCAGCCAGATCGGGGTTGGCGAGCAGTACTTC
once TRBJ2-1 TRBV5-1 - CASSLTQGDEQFF TGCGCCAGCAGCTTGACCCAGGGCGATGAGCAGTTCTTC
- TRBJ1-1 TRBV29-1 TRBD1 CSVRTGGTEAFF TGCAGCGTTCGGACAGGGGGCACTGAAGCTTTCTTT
- TRBJ2-7 TRBV6-5 TRBD1 CASSYSVQGTYEQYF TGTGCCAGCAGTTACTCGGTACAGGGGACCTACGAGCAGTACTTC
once TRBJ1-1 TRBV9 - CASSPTPMGRAFF TGTGCCAGCAGCCCAACCCCCATGGGACGGGCTTTCTTT
- TRBJ2-2 TRBV2 TRBD2 CASIRGSAVGISTGELFF TGTGCCAGCATACGCGGGAGTGCGGTGGGGATCTCCACCGGGGAGCTGTTTTTT
- TRBJ1-5 TRBV19 TRBD1 CASSFRQGNQPQHF TGTGCCAGTAGTTTTCGACAGGGGAATCAGCCCCAGCATTTT
- TRBJ2-1 TRBV23-1 TRBD2 CASSSRSSGKLCEQFF TGCGCCAGCAGTTCCCGAAGTAGCGGGAAGTTATGTGAGCAGTTCTTC
- TRBJ1-3 TRBV9 - CASSGRLSGNTIYF TGTGCCAGCAGCGGGCGACTGTCTGGAAACACCATATATTTT
many TRBJ2-3 TRBV27 - CASSLDGTYTDTQYF TGTGCCAGCAGTTTAGACGGGACCTACACAGATACGCAGTATTTT
- TRBJ2-2 TRBV7-9 TRBD1 CASTLGTTGGADTGELFF TGTGCCAGCACCCTAGGGACGACAGGGGGCGCGGACACCGGGGAGCTGTTTTTT
- TRBJ2-3 TRBV11-2 TRBD2 CARVGLDQPDTQYF TGTGCCAGGGTAGGACTAGACCAGCCAGATACGCAGTATTTT
- TRBJ2-1 TRBV27 TRBD2 CASSLWGLAWQFF TGTGCCAGCAGTTTATGGGGACTAGCGTGGCAGTTCTTC
- TRBJ1-6 TRBV5-1 TRBD1 CASRMGTGVNSPLHF TGCGCCAGCAGAATGGGGACAGGGGTTAATTCACCCCTCCACTTT
- TRBJ1-4 TRBV15 TRBD1 CATLPTGATNEKLFF TGTGCCACACTCCCTACAGGGGCAACTAATGAAAAACTGTTTTTT
- TRBJ2-7 TRBV5-1 - CASSFSGASYEQYF TGCGCCAGCAGCTTCTCAGGGGCCTCCTACGAGCAGTACTTC
- TRBJ1-5 TRBV21-1 - CAETPADRGASNQPQHF TGTGCCGAGACACCTGCGGACAGGGGGGCTAGCAATCAGCCCCAGCATTTT
- TRBJ2-3 TRBV7-9 TRBD1 CASSLGDRGGDTQYF TGTGCCAGCAGCTTAGGGGACAGGGGAGGAGATACGCAGTATTTT
- TRBJ1-3 TRBV28 - CASTLGRAGNTIYF TGTGCCAGCACCTTAGGACGGGCTGGAAACACCATATATTTT
- TRBJ2-3 TRBV12-1 - CASTGQGGDTQYF TGTGCCAGCACCGGACAGGGAGGGGATACGCAGTATTTT
- TRBJ2-7 TRBV6-2/TRBV6-3 TRBD2 CASSKGLAEVYEQYF TGTGCCAGCAGCAAGGGACTAGCGGAAGTTTACGAGCAGTACTTC
- TRBJ1-5 TRBV28 - CASSLALNQPQHF TGTGCCAGCAGTTTAGCCCTTAATCAGCCCCAGCATTTT
- TRBJ1-5 TRBV21-1 - CASSKSWGTLSNQPQHF TGTGCCAGCAGCAAATCCTGGGGCACTCTTAGCAATCAGCCCCAGCATTTT
- TRBJ2-1 TRBV2 - CASSLLVLRDEQFF TGTGCCAGCAGTCTGCTTGTCCTTCGGGATGAGCAGTTCTTC
- TRBJ1-3 TRBV16 TRBD1 CASSRTQGPSRSSGNTIYF TGTGCCAGCAGCCGGACACAGGGGCCCTCTCGCAGCTCTGGAAACACCATATATTTT
- TRBJ2-7 TRBV28 - CASSLWTHEQYF TGTGCCAGCAGTTTGTGGACTCACGAGCAGTACTTC
- TRBJ2-3 TRBV12-3/TRBV12-4 - CASSSTDTDTQYF TGTGCCAGCAGTTCGACAGACACAGATACGCAGTATTTT
- TRBJ1-6 TRBV15 TRBD1 CATSGRQGADSPLHF TGTGCCACCAGCGGGCGACAGGGGGCCGATTCACCCCTCCACTTT
- TRBJ2-3 TRBV12-3/TRBV12-4 - CASSQGSDTQYF TGTGCCAGCAGTCAGGGGTCAGATACGCAGTATTTT
- TRBJ2-1 TRBV14 - CASSQEYRVYNEQFF TGTGCCAGCAGCCAAGAGTATAGGGTATACAATGAGCAGTTCTTC
once TRBJ2-5 TRBV28 TRBD1 CASSLRSSGTGDQETQYF TGTGCCAGCAGTTTACGTAGTTCCGGGACAGGGGATCAAGAGACCCAGTACTTC